This T cell receptor (beta chain) was identified in a study of regulatory T cells in long-lasting Graves disease. Investigators prepared the TCR beta libraries by applying iRepertoire HTBI primers and Arm-PCR of CDR3 regions. MiXCR, applied by TCRdb to the multiplex PCR reads, yields one record per CDR3 protein. The sample records about 470,000 distinct CDR3 sequences, roughly 17% being singletons. This clonotype appeared many times. Germline CDR1 reads MNHEY; CDR2 reads SVGEGT. There are 15 residues in the CDR3. V lost 5 bases, J lost 4 bases, and 8 bases stayed unmatched. As for time point: newly diagnosed GD, antithyroid drugs for less than 3 months. PBMC RNA served as the TCR library source. The same data also contributed to another study, on T cells in Graves' hyperthyroidism and ophthalmopathy. From that second work: An absence of ophthalmopathy progression within 18 months meant stable Graves' hyperthyroidism.

The J gene is TRBJ1-1, the V gene TRBV6-2 or TRBV6-3; 9 bases align to TRBD1. Sequences were derived from peripheral blood mononuclear cells (PBMCs), sampled at new diagnosis, from a patient treated with antithyroid drugs. The clonotype comes from a middle-aged man with Graves disease. CDR3 protein: CASSANRGPGTEAFF. The CDR3 DNA reads as TGTGCCAGCAGTGCTAACAGGGGGCCGGGCACTGAAGCTTTCTTT.